This T cell receptor beta chain appears in the sequencing data of a study of T cell responses to AZD1222 COVID-19 vaccine. A note on this clone: Antigen unknown.

Combined were second doses at about 4 or about 12 weeks. Using immunoSEQ multiplex PCR, the repertoire was profiled, and TCRdb retains in-frame clones only, with some absent. This sample carries about 84,000 clones, 70% to 90% of them seen once, and the ten largest clones take more than 5%. Findings of the study overall: Following two doses of AZD1222, Spike-specific TCR breadth and depth rose. In the spike-specific TCR repertoire, nearly half reportedly target unmutated variant regions. Most donors were white British, females outnumbered males, and clonal diversity was possibly underestimated.

V was pared by 1 base and J by 0 bases, with 8 bases between. CDR1 is LNHDA, CDR2 SQIVND, per germline (reference sequence). This CDR3 spans 15 amino acids. The sequence derives from an adult who received the AZD1222 COVID-19 vaccine. The rearrangement links TRBV19 to TRBJ2-3; D uncertain. This specimen was peripheral blood, taken 28 days after the second AZD1222 dose. CDR3: CASSIGGRSTDTQYF. CDR3 nucleotides: TGTGCCAGTAGTATAGGAGGCCGTAGCACAGATACGCAGTATTTT.